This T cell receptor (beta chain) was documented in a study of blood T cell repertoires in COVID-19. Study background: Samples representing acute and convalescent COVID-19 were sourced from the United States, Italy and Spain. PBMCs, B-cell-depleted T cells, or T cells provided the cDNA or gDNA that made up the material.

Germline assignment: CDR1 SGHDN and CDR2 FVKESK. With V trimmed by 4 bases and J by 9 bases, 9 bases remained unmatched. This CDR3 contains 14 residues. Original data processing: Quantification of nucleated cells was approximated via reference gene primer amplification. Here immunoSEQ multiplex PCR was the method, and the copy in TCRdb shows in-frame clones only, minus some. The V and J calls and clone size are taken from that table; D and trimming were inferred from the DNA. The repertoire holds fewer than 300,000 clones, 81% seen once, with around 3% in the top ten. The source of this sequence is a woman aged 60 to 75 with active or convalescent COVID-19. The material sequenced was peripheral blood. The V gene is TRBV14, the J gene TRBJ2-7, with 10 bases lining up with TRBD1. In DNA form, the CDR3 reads TGTGCCAGCAGCCGGGACAGGGGCCCCCGGGGGCAGTACTTC. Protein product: CASSRDRGPRGQYF.